These 28 T cell receptor beta chains were all obtained from the same sample, sequenced in a study of blood T cell repertoires in COVID-19. Assay used: immunoSEQ multiplex PCR; TCRdb lists only in-frame clones, some missing. This sample carries around 170,000 clones, about four fifths of them seen once, and the ten largest clones take about 12%. The sequencing input was PBMCs or T cells enriched from blood (not recorded which). These TCRs come from a man aged 50 to 60 who had recovered from COVID-19.

The genes are TRBV13 and TRBJ1-4, with TRBD1 matching 8 bases. Germline trimming cut 4 bases from V and 9 bases from J; bases unmatched to any gene: 7. Germline CDR1 and CDR2: PRHDT and FYEKMQ (reference sequence). The CDR3 sequence is 14 residues long. The CDR3 loop reads CASSSDRVNQKLFF. In DNA form, the CDR3 reads TGTGCCAGCAGCTCGGACAGGGTCAATCAAAAACTGTTTTTT.

The rearrangement uses TRBV6-1 and TRBJ2-7; 7 positions match TRBD2. Germline trimming cut 4 bases from V and 2 bases from J; bases unmatched to any gene: 11. This CDR3 has 16 residues. From germline, CDR1 is MNHNS and CDR2 SASEGT. The CDR3 is CASSATGTNPTYEQYF. The DNA for the CDR3 is TGTGCCAGCAGTGCAACCGGGACTAACCCTACCTACGAGCAGTACTTC.

The chain links TRBV11-2 to TRBJ1-6; tentatively, D is TRBD1 (5 bases). The CDR3 is made up of 12 amino acids. V lost 2 bases and J lost 11, with 7 bases in between. The V gene's germline CDR1 is SGHAT and CDR2 FQNNGV. CDR3 sequence: CASSLTGAPLHF. The CDR3 region has the DNA TGTGCCAGCAGCTTAACAGGTGCACCCCTCCACTTT.

The sample holds a few counts of this clone. The chain couples TRBV4-1 to TRBJ2-2, with 8 bases identical to TRBD1. The CDR3 is 18 amino acids. Trimming took 5 bases from V and 4 from J; bases not matched to a gene: 15. Germline CDR1 reads MGHRA; CDR2 reads YSYEKL. The DNA for the CDR3 is TGCGCCAGCAGCTTGTTCCCAGGGGGCGCGAGGCCCACCGGGGAGCTGTTTTTT. Amino acid sequence: CASSLFPGGARPTGELFF.

V usage is TRBV28 and J usage is TRBJ1-1; the match to TRBD1 covers 9 bases. Trimming removed 6 bases from V and 7 bases from J; junction bases left unmatched: 6. The germline CDR1 and CDR2 sequences are MDHEN and SYDVKM. The CDR3 loop spans 13 amino acids. CDR3 nucleotides: TGTGCCAGCAGAAAAACAGGGGGCGGTGAAGCTTTCTTT. This codes for CASRKTGGGEAFF.

This chain links TRBV19 with TRBJ2-7; 9 nucleotides line up with TRBD1. Germline V gene lookup returns CDR1 LNHDA and CDR2 SQIVND (reference sequence). The trim removed 6 bases at V and 3 bases at J, leaving 3 bases unmatched. The CDR3 is made up of 13 amino acids. The CDR3 nucleotides are TGTGCCAGTAGCCCGGACAGGGGCTACGAGCAGTACTTC. Translation gives CASSPDRGYEQYF. Together with reference TRBV19 and TRBJ2-7, the CDR3 gives the full variable domain: DGGITQSPKYLFRKEGQNVTLSCEQNLNHDAMYWYRQDPGQGLRLIYYSQIVNDFQKGDIAEGYSVSREKKESFPLTVTSAQKNPTAFYLCASSPDRGYEQYFGPGTRLTVT.

This clone was seen once. CDR3 in amino acids: CASSYRVTPYEQYF. CDR3 coding DNA: TGTGCCAGCAGTTACCGGGTCACCCCTTACGAGCAGTACTTC. The chain carries TRBV6-5 and TRBJ2-7; D not certain. The CDR3 runs 14 residues. Trimming left V 2 bases short and J 4 bases short, with 12 bases between. Germline CDR1 is MNHEY and CDR2 is SVGAGI.

The chain combines TRBV11-2 with TRBJ2-7; D gene unclear. CDR1 is SGHAT and CDR2 is FQNNGV in the germline V gene. V gave up 5 bases and J gave up 7 bases, with 9 bases separating them. The CDR3 sequence is 11 residues long. The chain's CDR3 is CASSPSLEQYF. CDR3 sequence (DNA): TGTGCCAGCAGCCCCTCTTTGGAGCAGTACTTC.

The chain carries TRBV5-1 and TRBJ2-3; weak D call: TRBD2 (6 bases). The germline V and J ends were trimmed by 4 bases and 5 bases, with 14 bases remaining between them. Germline V lookup: CDR1 SGHRS, CDR2 YFSETQ. This CDR3 contains 14 residues. CDR3 in DNA: TGCGCCAGCAGCCTCAGACTAGGGGAAGATACGCAGTATTTT. It codes for CASSLRLGEDTQYF. The full variable domain, its missing parts supplied by reference TRBV5-1 and TRBJ2-3, is KAGVTQTPRYLIKTRGQQVTLSCSPISGHRSVSWYQQTPGQGLQFLFEYFSETQRNKGNFPGRFSGRQFSNSRSEMNVSTLELGDSALYLCASSLRLGEDTQYFGPGTRLTVL.

V and J are TRBV5-6 and TRBJ1-2; TRBD1 might be the D (6 bases). The CDR3 extends over 13 amino acids. Per the germline V gene, CDR1 is SGHDT and CDR2 is YYEEEE. Deletions cut 4 bases from V and 4 bases from J, with 11 bases between. In DNA form, the CDR3 reads TGTGCCAGCAGCGCGGACAGTGTCTATGGCTACACCTTC. Protein product: CASSADSVYGYTF.

V is TRBV11-1 and J is TRBJ2-1, with D tentatively TRBD2 (5 bases). This CDR3 spans 16 amino acids. V lost 7 bases to trimming and J lost 4 bases, with 20 bases between them. CDR1 SGHAT and CDR2 FQDESV come from the germline V gene (reference sequence). The CDR3 protein is CASILGGRVGYNEQFF. CDR3 nucleotide sequence: TGTGCCAGCATCCTGGGTGGGCGGGTAGGATACAATGAGCAGTTCTTC.

The J gene is TRBJ2-4, the V gene TRBV6-5, with TRBD1 identical over 7 bases. The CDR3 has 14 residues. Germline-derived CDR1 and CDR2 are MNHEY and SVGAGI. J gave up 1 base and V 8 bases, and 5 bases lay outside the gene matches. CDR3 region: CASATGSAKNIQYF. The DNA of the CDR3 is TGTGCCAGCGCGACAGGGAGCGCCAAAAACATTCAGTACTTC.

The V and J genes are TRBV5-1 and TRBJ2-5, with 7 bases identical to TRBD1. Germline trimming cut 4 bases from V and 2 bases from J; bases unmatched to any gene: 5. The CDR3 contains 14 residues. The germline V gene encodes CDR1 SGHRS and CDR2 YFSETQ. The DNA of the CDR3 is TGCGCCAGCAGCACGGGGACAGCACAAGAGACCCAGTACTTC. This encodes CASSTGTAQETQYF.

This chain joins TRBV10-2 and TRBJ1-5; a possible D gene is TRBD1 (5 bases). The V gene's germline CDR1 is WSHSY and CDR2 SAAADI. This CDR3 is 16 amino acids long. V shed 0 bases and J shed 0 bases, with 9 bases lying between them. Written as DNA, the CDR3 is TGCGCCAGCAGTGAGTCCGGGGGATATAGCAATCAGCCCCAGCATTTT. Its translation: CASSESGGYSNQPQHF.

The chain links TRBV6-6 to TRBJ1-3; D possibly corresponds to TRBD1 (5 bases). Germline-derived CDR1 and CDR2 are MNHNY and SVGAGI (reference sequence). The CDR3 loop spans 14 amino acids. Trimming pared 6 bases from V and 4 bases from J, leaving 13 bases between. DNA for the CDR3: TGTGCCAGCAGCGACCCCAGGGCAGGAAACACCATATATTTT. Protein: CASSDPRAGNTIYF.

The chain uses TRBV18 and TRBJ1-1; tentative D call: TRBD1 (5 bases). Germline CDR1 KGHSH, CDR2 LQKENI. This CDR3 spans 16 amino acids. V lost 0 bases and J lost 0, with 11 bases in between. The CDR3 here is CASSPPMAGMNTEAFF. The CDR3 DNA is TGTGCCAGCTCACCACCGATGGCAGGGATGAACACTGAAGCTTTCTTT. Filled out from reference TRBV18 and TRBJ1-1, the complete variable domain reads NAGVMQNPRHLVRRRGQEARLRCSPMKGHSHVYWYRQLPEEGLKFMVYLQKENIIDESGMPKERFSAEFPKEGPSILRIQQVVRGDSAAYFCASSPPMAGMNTEAFFGQGTRLTVV.

The gene calls are TRBV5-5 and TRBJ1-4, with a weak D call TRBD1 (5 bases). Germline loops: CDR1 SGHKS, CDR2 YYEKEE (reference sequence). Trimming removed 0 bases from V and 4 bases from J, with 10 bases in between. This CDR3 region has 15 residues. CDR3 residues: CASSLGQGGNEKLFF. The CDR3, as DNA: TGTGCCAGCAGCTTGGGGCAGGGCGGTAATGAAAAACTGTTTTTT.

The CDR3 sequence is CASSFGSGGAYEQYF. Here the CDR3 DNA reads TGTGCCAGCAGCTTCGGCAGCGGGGGGGCCTACGAGCAGTACTTC. V usage is TRBV5-8 and J usage is TRBJ2-7, with TRBD2 matching 10 bases. This CDR3 comprises 15 residues. Per the germline V gene, CDR1 is SGHTS and CDR2 is YDEGEE. Losses at the gene ends were 2 bases for V and 2 bases for J; bases not matched to a gene: 4.

This chain links TRBV5-4 with TRBJ1-2; D gene uncertain. V shed 5 bases and J shed 7 bases, with 18 bases lying between them. The CDR3 runs 14 residues. Germline CDR1 and CDR2: SGHNT and YYREEE (reference sequence). The CDR3 nucleotides read TGTGCCAGCAGTATAACCCAGGTGGTAGGTGGCTACACCTTC. Its protein is CASSITQVVGGYTF.

This rearrangement joins TRBV19 to TRBJ1-6, with 12 bases fitting TRBD1. The CDR3 is 16 amino acids. The germline V gene encodes CDR1 LNHDA and CDR2 SQIVND (reference sequence). V trimming: 3 bases; J trimming: 5 bases; junction bases outside the gene matches: 2. The CDR3 region has the DNA TGTGCCAGTAGTATTGGGACAGGGGGCAATAATTCACCCCTCCACTTT. Amino acid sequence: CASSIGTGGNNSPLHF. The full variable domain, with the rest looked up from reference TRBV19 and TRBJ1-6, is DGGITQSPKYLFRKEGQNVTLSCEQNLNHDAMYWYRQDPGQGLRLIYYSQIVNDFQKGDIAEGYSVSREKKESFPLTVTSAQKNPTAFYLCASSIGTGGNNSPLHFGNGTRLTVT.

V usage is TRBV2 and J usage is TRBJ2-5; TRBD1 matches at 10 bases. This CDR3 is 16 amino acids long. The ends lost 7 bases at V and 2 bases at J; junction bases unmatched: 10. Germline V gene lookup returns CDR1 SNHLY and CDR2 FYNNEI. CDR3 region: CASTRQGQGVQETQYF. The CDR3 DNA sequence: TGTGCCAGCACCCGACAAGGACAGGGGGTTCAAGAGACCCAGTACTTC.

The chain combines TRBV2 with TRBJ1-5; D possibly corresponds to TRBD1 (5 bases). Germline V lookup: CDR1 SNHLY, CDR2 FYNNEI. The CDR3 is made up of 15 amino acids. Trimming took off 3 bases at V and 9 bases at J, with 18 bases between the two ends. CDR3 nucleotides: TGTGCCAGCAGTGAGATTGGGAGGGGATACGGGCCCCAGCATTTT. Translated, it gives CASSEIGRGYGPQHF.

This chain joins TRBV6-6 and TRBJ2-3; TRBD2 is a possible D gene (5 bases). Germline lookup yields CDR1 MNHNY and CDR2 SVGAGI (reference sequence). The CDR3 has 13 residues. With 2 bases removed from V and 5 bases from J, the gap between germline ends came to 8 bases. The chain's CDR3 is CASSYSGGDTQYF. The CDR3 nucleotides read TGTGCCAGCAGTTACAGCGGAGGAGATACGCAGTATTTT.

This clone was recorded once. J is TRBJ2-1 and V is TRBV4-2; 8 positions agree with TRBD2. Trimming at V came to 0 bases and at J to 7 bases, leaving 8 bases not matched to a gene. Germline V gives CDR1 LGHNA, CDR2 YNFKEQ. CDR3 length: 16 residues. CDR3 sequence: CASSQEGGTRNNEQFF. CDR3 sequence (DNA): TGTGCCAGCAGCCAAGAAGGCGGGACTAGAAATAATGAGCAGTTCTTC.

The CDR3 is CASSEGTLEANYGYTF. The CDR3 coding sequence is TGCGCCAGCAGCGAAGGTACTCTGGAGGCTAACTATGGCTACACCTTC. The rearrangement joins TRBV4-3 to TRBJ1-2; D not resolved. CDR1 and CDR2 (germline): LGHNA, YSLEER. The CDR3 loop spans 16 amino acids. The germline V and J ends were trimmed by 5 bases and 0 bases, with 16 bases remaining between them.

This clone was recorded only once. The chain links TRBV6-5 to TRBJ2-2, with no clear D. Trimming left V 8 bases short and J 5 bases short, with 6 bases between. CDR1 MNHEY and CDR2 SVGAGI come from the germline V gene. The CDR3 loop spans 11 amino acids. The CDR3 DNA reads as TGTGCCAGCGCGTGGACCGGGGAGCTGTTTTTT. Protein: CASAWTGELFF.

The rearrangement links TRBV3-1 (or the pseudogene TRBV3-2) to TRBJ2-3; a weak D match, TRBD1 (6 bases). The CDR3 is 17 residues long. Trimming left V 2 bases short and J 0 bases short, with 15 bases between. The V gene's germline CDR1 is LGHDT and CDR2 YNNKEL (reference sequence). CDR3 sequence reads: CASSQPTGTISTDTQYF. CDR3 nucleotides: TGTGCCAGCAGCCAACCCACAGGGACAATCAGCACAGATACGCAGTATTTT.

This clone has a single count. This chain joins TRBV19 and TRBJ2-2, with D possibly matching TRBD2 (5 bases). The CDR3 is 13 residues long. From germline, CDR1 is LNHDA and CDR2 SQIVND (reference sequence). The V and J ends lost 3 bases and 5 bases respectively, with 7 bases between them. CDR3: CASSIGGTGELFF. The DNA of the CDR3 is TGTGCCAGTAGTATCGGCGGGACCGGGGAGCTGTTTTTT.